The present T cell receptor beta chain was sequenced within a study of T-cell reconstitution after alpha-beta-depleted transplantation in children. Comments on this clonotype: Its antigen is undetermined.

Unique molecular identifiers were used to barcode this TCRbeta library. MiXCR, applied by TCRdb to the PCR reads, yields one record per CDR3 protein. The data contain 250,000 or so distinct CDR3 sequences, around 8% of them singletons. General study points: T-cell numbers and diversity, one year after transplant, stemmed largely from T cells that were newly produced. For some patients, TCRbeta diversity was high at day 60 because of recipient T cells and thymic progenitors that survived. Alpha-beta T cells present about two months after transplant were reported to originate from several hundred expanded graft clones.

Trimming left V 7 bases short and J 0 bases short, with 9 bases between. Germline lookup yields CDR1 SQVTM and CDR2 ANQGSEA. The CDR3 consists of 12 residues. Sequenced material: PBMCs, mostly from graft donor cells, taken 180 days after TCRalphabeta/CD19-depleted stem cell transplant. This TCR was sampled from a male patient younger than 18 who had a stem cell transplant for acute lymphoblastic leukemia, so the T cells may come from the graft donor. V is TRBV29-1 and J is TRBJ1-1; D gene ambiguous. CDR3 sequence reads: CSGLRMNTEAFF. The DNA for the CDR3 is TGCAGCGGGCTCAGAATGAACACTGAAGCTTTCTTT. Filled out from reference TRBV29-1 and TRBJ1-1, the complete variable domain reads SAVISQKPSRDICQRGTSLTIQCQVDSQVTMMFWYRQQPGQSLTLIATANQGSEATYESGFVIDKFPISRPNLTFSTLTVSNMSPEDSSIYLCSGLRMNTEAFFGQGTRLTVV.